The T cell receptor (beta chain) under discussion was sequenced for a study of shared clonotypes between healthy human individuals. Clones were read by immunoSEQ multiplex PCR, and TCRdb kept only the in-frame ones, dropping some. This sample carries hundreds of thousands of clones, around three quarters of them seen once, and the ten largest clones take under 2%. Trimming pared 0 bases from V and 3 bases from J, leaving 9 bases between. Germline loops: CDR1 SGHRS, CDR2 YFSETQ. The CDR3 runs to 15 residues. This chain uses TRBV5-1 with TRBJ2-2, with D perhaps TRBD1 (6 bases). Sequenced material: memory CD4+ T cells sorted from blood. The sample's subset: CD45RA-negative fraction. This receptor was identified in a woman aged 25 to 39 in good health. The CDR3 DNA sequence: TGCGCCAGCAGCTTGGAGAGGGGGTACACCGGGGAGCTGTTTTTT. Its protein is CASSLERGYTGELFF.